This paragraph reports one T cell receptor (beta chain). Its target is unknown. Sequenced by immunoSEQ multiplex PCR; TCRdb stores in-frame clones only, minus some. The sample shows some 340,000 clones, just over 85% of them seen only once. The V end lost 0 bases, the J end lost 4 bases, and 7 bases lay between the germline ends. Germline CDR1 reads MGHRA; CDR2 reads YSYEKL. The CDR3 extends over 14 amino acids. As to treatment: some 20 received Ad26.COV2.S at low or high dose, single or two shots; five or six received placebo; per-sample allocation not given. Sampling happened 63 days after the first vaccine or placebo injection. Immunization relied on an Ad26 vector, which expressed Wuhan-strain SARS-CoV-2 spike. The data originate from a study of Ad26.COV2.S vaccination and SARS-CoV-2 variants. Findings and caveats of the study: Responses of spike-specific T cells (both CD8+ and CD4+) reportedly showed substantial breadth after vaccination. Analyses of TCR breadth and depth may have underestimated total T cell responses.

The receptor was isolated from a person between 18 and 65 years old who received the Ad26.COV2.S COVID-19 vaccine or a placebo. Material: peripheral blood, obtained in a trial of Ad26.COV2.S vaccine versus placebo. The gene calls are TRBV4-1 and TRBJ2-1; D is possibly TRBD1 (5 bases). CDR3 loop: CASSQEQEYNEQFF. For the CDR3, the DNA is TGCGCCAGCAGCCAAGAACAGGAGTACAATGAGCAGTTCTTC.